These 4 T cell receptor beta chains were sequenced from one sample in a study of blood T cell repertoires in COVID-19. Only in-frame clones appear in the TCRdb table, and some are missing; sequencing was by immunoSEQ multiplex PCR. The profile shows about 180,000 clones, around 88% of them singletons. The sequencing sample was made of peripheral blood. These receptors came from a woman aged 25 to 39 with acute or convalescent COVID-19.

V and J are TRBV2 and TRBJ1-4, with D perhaps TRBD1 (5 bases). V dropped 3 bases and J dropped 11 bases, with 10 bases sitting between them. This CDR3 has 12 amino acids. Germline V gene sequence: CDR1 SNHLY, CDR2 FYNNEI. The CDR3: CASSERDGKLFF. In DNA form, the CDR3 reads TGTGCCAGCAGTGAGCGGGACGGCAAACTGTTTTTT.

The gene calls are TRBV5-1 and TRBJ2-1, with no clear D. V was cut by 1 base and J by 8 bases, with 7 bases left in between. The CDR3 spans 12 residues. The germline CDR1 and CDR2 sequences are SGHRS and YFSETQ. CDR3 region: CASSLTSDEQFF. CDR3 nucleotides: TGCGCCAGCAGCTTGACCAGCGATGAGCAGTTCTTC. The whole variable domain, filled in from reference TRBV5-1 and TRBJ2-1, reads KAGVTQTPRYLIKTRGQQVTLSCSPISGHRSVSWYQQTPGQGLQFLFEYFSETQRNKGNFPGRFSGRQFSNSRSEMNVSTLELGDSALYLCASSLTSDEQFFGPGTRLTVL.

This chain uses TRBV30 with TRBJ1-2; 7 bases are shared with TRBD1. This CDR3 spans 13 amino acids. V lost 2 bases, J lost 8 bases, and 8 bases stayed unmatched. The germline V gene has CDR1 GTSNPN and CDR2 SVGIG (reference sequence). The CDR3 DNA follows: TGTGCCTGGAGTAGGGGGCCTGGCGGAGGCTACACCTTC. Encoded protein: CAWSRGPGGGYTF.

The V call is TRBV18, the J call TRBJ1-2; D gene unclear. From germline, CDR1 is KGHSH and CDR2 LQKENI. CDR3 size: 14 residues. V lost 0 bases and J lost 4, with 9 bases in between. The chain's CDR3 is CASSPPATGYGYTF. The CDR3 DNA reads as TGTGCCAGCTCACCACCGGCGACGGGCTATGGCTACACCTTC.